These 12 T cell receptor beta chains came from one sample sequenced in a study of Graves' ophthalmopathy and Graves' hyperthyroidism. Amplification of TCR beta CDR3 regions used RNA transcripts. First-round RT-PCR employed HTBI primers, with a second-round multiplex PCR after it. TCRdb used MiXCR to reprocess the multiplex PCR reads, holding one entry per CDR3 protein. Of some 400,000 distinct CDR3 sequences in the sample, around 16% were seen once. The sample comprised peripheral blood. These receptors were collected from a woman aged 18-29 years with Graves' ophthalmopathy.

The table lists this clonotype with many counts. The V call is TRBV6-2 or TRBV6-3, the J call TRBJ2-7, with D tentatively TRBD1 (6 bases). Germline-derived CDR1 and CDR2 are MNHEY and SVGEGT. This CDR3 is 15 amino acids long. Trimming left V 5 bases short and J 1 base short, with 15 bases between. This CDR3 reads CASSRTRGPSYEQYF. The CDR3 DNA follows: TGTGCCAGCAGTCGGACCAGGGGACCATCCTACGAGCAGTACTTC.

This clonotype was counted at least ten times. This chain joins TRBV6-2 or TRBV6-3 and TRBJ2-7; D gene uncertain. V lost 0 bases to trimming and J lost 5 bases, with 14 bases between them. Germline loops: CDR1 MNHEY, CDR2 SVGEGT. The CDR3 extends over 15 amino acids. The CDR3 nucleotides are TGTGCCAGCAGTTACTCGGGCCCCCAGCGCGACGAGCAGTACTTC. It codes for CASSYSGPQRDEQYF.

This clonotype showed up many times. The chain joins TRBV2 to TRBJ2-7; 9 nucleotides align to TRBD1. V lost 9 bases to trimming and J lost 5 bases; unmatched junction nucleotides: 2. The CDR3 has 11 residues. Looked up from germline, CDR1 is SNHLY and CDR2 is FYNNEI. The CDR3 region is CARGTGNEQYF. The CDR3 DNA reads TGTGCCAGAGGGACAGGGAACGAGCAGTACTTC. The entire variable domain, with the rest obtained from reference TRBV2 and TRBJ2-7, is as follows: EPEVTQTPSHQVTQMGQEVILRCVPISNHLYFYWYRQILGQKVEFLVSFYNNEISEKSEIFDDQFSVERPDGSNFTLKIRSTKLEDSAMYFCARGTGNEQYFGPGTRLTVT.

This clonotype has only a few counts. The chain uses TRBV28 and TRBJ2-7; D may be TRBD2 (6 bases). The V end lost 5 bases, the J end lost 2 bases, and 16 bases lay between the germline ends. Germline CDR1 reads MDHEN; CDR2 reads SYDVKM. This CDR3 has 15 amino acids. The CDR3 sequence: CASSAPGLRTYEQYF. The DNA of the CDR3 is TGTGCCAGCAGTGCCCCGGGACTGCGTACCTACGAGCAGTACTTC.

This clonotype showed up many times. V usage is TRBV28 and J usage is TRBJ2-7; 7 nucleotides agree with TRBD1. The V gene end was trimmed by 4 bases and the J gene end by 4 bases; junction bases not matched to a gene: 7. The CDR3 consists of 14 residues. Germline V gene lookup returns CDR1 MDHEN and CDR2 SYDVKM. The CDR3 spells CASSSTTGFYEQYF. CDR3 in DNA: TGTGCCAGCAGTTCCACGACAGGGTTTTACGAGCAGTACTTC.

Many counts were recorded for this clonotype. This chain connects TRBV27 to TRBJ2-4, with 12 bases identical to TRBD2. CDR1 MNHEY and CDR2 SMNVEV come from the germline V gene (reference sequence). The J segment lost 3 bases and the V segment lost 5 bases, leaving 5 bases of the junction unmatched. The CDR3 spans 16 residues. The CDR3 DNA reads TGTGCCAGCAGTAGGTTGACTAGCGGGAGCAAAAACATTCAGTACTTC. Its protein is CASSRLTSGSKNIQYF.

This clonotype was observed many times. The gene calls are TRBV28 and TRBJ2-2; 9 bases line up with TRBD1. V lost 6 bases to trimming and J lost 4 bases; unmatched junction nucleotides: 6. CDR3 size: 15 residues. CDR1 is MDHEN, CDR2 SYDVKM, per germline. This chain's CDR3 is CASRTYRGRTGELFF. The CDR3 DNA reads TGTGCCAGCAGGACATACAGGGGGCGCACCGGGGAGCTGTTTTTT.

This clonotype has a count of ten or more. The chain combines TRBV29-1 with TRBJ2-2, with D uncertain. V was pared by 6 bases and J by 4 bases, with 15 bases between. CDR1 and CDR2 from the germline V gene are SQVTM and ANQGSEA. The CDR3 loop spans 14 amino acids. The CDR3 sequence is CSVKFRASTGELFF. For the CDR3, the DNA is TGCAGCGTCAAATTCCGGGCGTCCACCGGGGAGCTGTTTTTT.

This clonotype was counted many times. This chain connects TRBV15 to TRBJ2-7; 9 nucleotides match TRBD1. CDR1 LNHNV and CDR2 YYDKDF come from the germline V gene (reference sequence). The CDR3 runs to 14 residues. The ends lost 0 bases at V and 6 bases at J; junction bases unmatched: 3. This chain's CDR3 is CATSREGQGAEQYF. In DNA, the CDR3 is TGTGCCACCAGCAGAGAGGGACAGGGAGCCGAGCAGTACTTC.

This clonotype has ten or more counts. A junction end diverges from the germline sequence, so it may reflect a read error. The chain joins TRBV7-7 to TRBJ1-1, with TRBD1 matching over 9 bases. This CDR3 has 14 amino acids. Germline V gene data show CDR1 as SSHAT and CDR2 as FNYEAQ (reference sequence). CDR3 nucleotide sequence: TGTGCTAGCAGCGCGACAGGGGGTTACACTGAAGCTTTCTTT. Encoded protein: CASSATGGYTEAFF. The full variable domain, in which reference TRBV7-7 and TRBJ1-1 provide the parts outside the CDR3, is GAGVSQSPRYKVTKRGQDVTLRCDPISSHATLYWYQQALGQGPEFLTYFNYEAQPDKSGLPSDRFSAERPEGSISTLTIQRTEQRDSAMYRCASSATGGYTEAFFGQGTRLTVV.

In this sample, this clonotype turned up many times. The CDR3, as DNA: TGTGCCTGGAGTAATTTTGGACAGGGGGACACTGAAGCTTTCTTT. It translates to CAWSNFGQGDTEAFF. The rearrangement links TRBV30 to TRBJ1-1; 10 bases match TRBD1. Per the germline V gene, CDR1 is GTSNPN and CDR2 is SVGIG (reference sequence). This CDR3 is 15 amino acids long. Trimming took 2 bases from V and 3 from J; bases not matched to a gene: 6.

This clonotype was detected ten times or more. The chain joins TRBV12-5 to TRBJ2-3, with 7 nucleotides matching TRBD2. V lost 0 bases and J lost 4; bases outside the gene matches: 7. Germline loops: CDR1 LGHNT, CDR2 FRNRAP. The CDR3 consists of 16 residues. The chain's CDR3 is CASGLVPSGRADTQYF. For the CDR3, the DNA is TGTGCTAGTGGTTTGGTACCTTCTGGGAGGGCAGATACGCAGTATTTT.